This is a list of T cell receptor beta chains from one sample in a study of CD8+CD57+ T cells in acquired aplastic anemia. TCRdb independently ran MiXCR on the reads; one entry per CDR3 protein. The profile shows approximately 300,000 distinct CDR3 sequences, 56% of them singletons. Material: sorted CD4+, CD8+, or CD8+CD57+ T cells (not recorded which) from PBMCs. Receptors originate from a human donor with aplastic anemia. CDR3s include the opening cysteine and the closing phenylalanine or tryptophan. A D gene is named only where the DNA matches it firmly. Some rows mark clone size as missing; the rest say once, few, many or name a class of expanded clone.

j_call clone_size v_call d_call cdr3_aa cdr3_nt
TRBJ2-7 . TRBV2 TRBD2 CASSPEASGVYEQYF TGTGCCAGCAGCCCAGAGGCTAGCGGGGTCTACGAGCAGTACTTC
TRBJ2-7 . TRBV20-1 . CSARDIDNSYEQYF TGCAGTGCTAGGGATATAGACAACTCCTACGAGCAGTACTTC
TRBJ1-5 . TRBV6-5 . CASSETLYQPQHF TGTGCCAGCAGTGAAACCCTTTATCAGCCCCAGCATTTT
TRBJ2-5 . TRBV20-1 TRBD2 CSARLAGGGETQYF TGCAGTGCTAGACTAGCGGGAGGAGGAGAGACCCAGTACTTC
TRBJ1-1 many TRBV6-6 . CASGTPDTEAFF TGTGCCAGCGGGACCCCGGACACTGAAGCTTTCTTT
TRBJ1-1 few TRBV12-3/TRBV12-4 . CASTQQGSTEAFF TGTGCCAGCACCCAACAGGGATCTACTGAAGCTTTCTTT
TRBJ1-1 . TRBV7-4 . CASSPGTTTEAFF TGTGCCAGCAGCCCCGGGACAACAACTGAAGCTTTCTTT
TRBJ2-3 . TRBV7-8 . CASSLAAPGDTQYF TGTGCCAGCAGCTTAGCGGCGCCGGGAGATACGCAGTATTTT
TRBJ2-1 . TRBV29-1 . CSLGQGNNEQFF TGCAGCTTGGGGCAGGGGAACAATGAGCAGTTCTTC
TRBJ2-1 . TRBV3-1 TRBD2 CASSQAGGQNEQFF TGTGCCAGCAGCCAAGCGGGGGGGCAAAATGAGCAGTTCTTC
TRBJ2-7 many TRBV9 . CASSVGQPNYEQYF TGTGCCAGCAGCGTTGGACAGCCCAATTACGAGCAGTACTTC
TRBJ2-2 many TRBV15 . CATSRDLTAANTGELFF TGTGCCACCAGCAGAGATCTAACGGCAGCAAACACCGGGGAGCTGTTTTTT
TRBJ2-1 many TRBV6-6 . CASSIIAEGEQFF TGTGCCAGCAGTATAATAGCGGAGGGGGAGCAGTTCTTC
TRBJ2-7 . TRBV10-3 TRBD2 CAISSSGGAYEQYF TGTGCCATCAGTTCTAGCGGGGGGGCCTACGAGCAGTACTTC
TRBJ2-5 many TRBV5-8 . CASSRTSQETQYF TGTGCCAGCAGCCGGACGTCCCAAGAGACCCAGTACTTC
TRBJ2-3 . TRBV14 . CASSQGGGRSATQYF TGTGCCAGCAGCCAAGGTGGGGGCCGTTCTGCTACGCAGTATTTT
TRBJ1-2 few TRBV29-1 . CSVDGGPNYGYTF TGCAGCGTTGATGGAGGGCCAAACTATGGCTACACCTTC
TRBJ2-7 . TRBV5-1 TRBD1 CASSSDRGGPYEQYF TGCGCCAGCAGCTCTGACAGGGGGGGACCCTACGAGCAGTACTTC
TRBJ1-5 . TRBV19 . CASKQGGQGGQPQHF TGTGCCAGTAAGCAAGGGGGGCAGGGAGGGCAGCCCCAGCATTTT
TRBJ2-1 . TRBV20-1 . CSAPPSGDHSYEQFF TGCAGTGCCCCTCCCTCGGGGGACCACTCCTACGAGCAGTTCTTC
TRBJ2-1 . TRBV7-6 . CASSLQPGRTGNEQFF TGTGCCAGCAGCTTGCAACCAGGCAGGACCGGCAATGAGCAGTTCTTC
TRBJ2-5 . TRBV7-8 TRBD2 CASSLFGGELQETQYF TGTGCCAGCAGCTTATTCGGGGGGGAACTCCAAGAGACCCAGTACTTC
TRBJ1-4 . TRBV27 . CASSGNEKLFF TGTGCCAGCAGCGGTAATGAAAAACTGTTTTTT
TRBJ2-1 . TRBV2 TRBD2 CASSPHLGGGDEQFF TGTGCCTCAAGTCCCCACCTGGGGGGAGGGGATGAGCAGTTCTTC
TRBJ2-2 few TRBV7-9 . CASSLAGQKAGELFF TGTGCCAGCAGCTTAGCGGGGCAGAAGGCCGGGGAGCTGTTTTTT
TRBJ1-6 . TRBV19 TRBD1 CASRGTGFGNSPLHF TGTGCCAGTAGGGGGACAGGGTTCGGGAATTCACCCCTCCACTTT
TRBJ2-5 few TRBV24-1 . CATSDTGPREQETQYF TGTGCCACCAGTGATACTGGACCCCGAGAGCAAGAGACCCAGTACTTC
TRBJ2-7 . TRBV7-2 . CASSNNRAAYEQYF TGTGCCAGCAGCAATAACAGGGCCGCCTACGAGCAGTACTTC
TRBJ2-6 many TRBV4-1 . CASSHEARSGANVLTF TGCGCCAGCAGCCACGAGGCCAGGTCTGGAGCCAACGTCCTGACTTTC
TRBJ1-1 . TRBV19 . CATYRAGDTEAFF TGTGCCACGTACAGGGCCGGGGACACTGAAGCTTTCTTT
TRBJ2-7 . TRBV2 . CASRVLRAGDEQYF TGTGCCAGCAGGGTACTCAGAGCCGGGGACGAGCAGTACTTC
TRBJ2-7 . TRBV19 TRBD1 CASRGTETYEQYF TGTGCCAGTAGAGGGACAGAAACCTACGAGCAGTACTTC
TRBJ1-5 . TRBV7-8 . CAKRCQPQHF TGTGCCAAAAGGTGTCAGCCCCAGCATTTT
TRBJ1-2 many TRBV18 . CASSPGPGLGYTF TGTGCCAGCTCACCTGGGCCAGGGCTTGGCTACACCTTC
TRBJ2-1 . TRBV24-1 . CAISETSGPIYNEQFF TGTGCCATCAGTGAAACATCAGGGCCGATCTACAATGAGCAGTTCTTC
TRBJ1-2 many TRBV14 . CASSQSGSLSYGYTF TGTGCCAGCAGCCAGTCTGGATCTTTGAGTTATGGCTACACCTTC
TRBJ2-7 . TRBV2 TRBD2 CASKALAGREQYF TGTGCCAGCAAGGCGCTAGCGGGCCGCGAGCAGTACTTC
TRBJ1-2 . TRBV7-9 . CASSLQDRYGYTF TGTGCCAGCAGCTTACAGGACCGTTATGGCTACACCTTC
TRBJ2-7 . TRBV20-1 TRBD2 CSARTMDGTSGGAGTSSYEQYF TGCAGTGCTAGGACTATGGACGGGACTAGCGGGGGGGCCGGGACGAGCTCCTACGAGCAGTACTTC
TRBJ2-2 . TRBV7-9 TRBD1 CASSPLDRRDTGELFF TGTGCCAGCAGCCCCCTGGACAGGCGGGACACCGGGGAGCTGTTTTTT
TRBJ2-5 few TRBV9 . CASSVGPGETQYF TGTGCCAGCAGCGTAGGTCCTGGAGAGACCCAGTACTTC
TRBJ1-6 once TRBV20-1 . CSARPPAGFSPLHF TGCAGTGCTAGACCCCCGGCGGGGTTTTCACCCCTCCACTTT
TRBJ1-5 . TRBV2 . CASRIDRGYSNQPQHF TGTGCCAGCAGGATCGACAGAGGGTATAGCAATCAGCCCCAGCATTTT
TRBJ2-7 . TRBV2 . CASWGWTETYEQYF TGTGCCAGCTGGGGATGGACAGAGACCTACGAGCAGTACTTC
TRBJ1-2 . TRBV15 . CATSLGREPNYGYTF TGTGCCACCAGCCTGGGTAGGGAGCCGAACTATGGCTACACCTTC
TRBJ1-1 . TRBV7-6 . CASSQDEKTLVVGEAFF TGTGCCAGCAGCCAAGATGAGAAAACCCTGGTGGTGGGTGAAGCTTTCTTT
TRBJ1-2 many TRBV2 . CASTNGPANYGYTF TGTGCCAGCACTAACGGTCCAGCCAACTATGGCTACACCTTC
TRBJ1-1 many TRBV6-5 . CASSYSGSPNTEAFF TGTGCCAGCAGTTACTCCGGCAGCCCGAACACTGAAGCTTTCTTT
TRBJ2-1 . TRBV20-1 . CSAKLSGDYNEQFF TGCAGTGCAAAGTTATCGGGGGACTACAATGAGCAGTTCTTC
TRBJ2-7 . TRBV6-1 . CASRLEGGGYEQYF TGTGCCAGCCGTCTAGAAGGGGGTGGCTACGAGCAGTACTTC
TRBJ2-7 many TRBV11-3 TRBD2 CASSFSGGRSYEQYF TGTGCCAGCAGCTTTAGCGGGGGCCGCTCCTACGAGCAGTACTTC
TRBJ2-7 few TRBV29-1 . CSVGDTRVGEQYF TGCAGCGTTGGGGACACCCGGGTTGGCGAGCAGTACTTC
TRBJ1-2 . TRBV10-3 . CAISGAAGEDGYTF TGTGCCATCAGTGGAGCGGCAGGGGAGGATGGCTACACCTTC